This is a list of T cell receptor beta chains from one sample in a study of stem cell transplantation in POMP-related autoinflammatory disease. TCRdb keeps only in-frame clones here, not all; method: immunoSEQ multiplex PCR. There are over 25,000 clones in the sample; about 91% occur only once, and over 0.65% lies in the top ten. The source material was CD4+ T cells from PBMCs, sampled before stem cell transplantation. These receptors were obtained from a human donor with POMP-related autoinflammation and immune dysregulation (PRAID). The CDR3 runs from the conserved cysteine through the conserved F or W. A D gene is named only where the DNA matches it firmly. Some rows mark clone size as missing; the rest say once, few, many or name a class of expanded clone.

size,D,V,J,DNA,CDR3
.,TRBD1,TRBV9,TRBJ2-3,TGTGCCAGCAGCTTCGGACAGGGAAGGGCAGATACGCAGTATTTT,CASSFGQGRADTQYF
.,.,TRBV25-1,TRBJ1-2,TGTGCCAGCAGTGACAAAAACTATGGCTACACCTTC,CASSDKNYGYTF
.,.,TRBV5-6,TRBJ1-2,TGTGCCAGCAGCTTGGATCAGGGGATCTATGGCTACACCTTC,CASSLDQGIYGYTF
few,.,TRBV5-1,TRBJ1-2,TGCGCCAGCAGCAGGGAGTCGGCAGCAAACTACACCTTC,CASSRESAANYTF
.,.,TRBV28,TRBJ1-5,TGTGCCAGCAGGGTTTGGATTAGAGGATTGTTGGCCCAGCATTTT,CASRVWIRGLLAQHF
.,TRBD2,TRBV5-1,TRBJ2-1,TGCGCCAGCAGCCAGGGACTAGCGGGAGGTTTCACCTACAATGAGCAGTTCTTC,CASSQGLAGGFTYNEQFF
.,TRBD2,TRBV14,TRBJ2-7,TGTGCCAGCAGCGAGAGCGGGAGTCCCCCTTACGAGCAGTACTTC,CASSESGSPPYEQYF
.,.,TRBV29-1,TRBJ1-1,TGCAGCGCCTCCTGGAGCAGCGGGAACACTGAAGCTTTCTTT,CSASWSSGNTEAFF
.,TRBD1,TRBV6-5,TRBJ1-5,TGTGCCAGCAGACCCTGGGACAGGGGAGATCAGCCCCAGCATTTT,CASRPWDRGDQPQHF
.,.,TRBV6-1,TRBJ2-7,TGTGCCAGCGATAGGGCTAGCGAGTACGAGCAGTACTTC,CASDRASEYEQYF
.,.,TRBV6-5,TRBJ2-7,TGTGCCAGCAGTTATGAGACAGCGACAACCTACGAGCAGTACTTC,CASSYETATTYEQYF
.,.,TRBV19,TRBJ1-1,TGTGCCAGTAGTCGTAACACTGAAGCTTTCTTT,CASSRNTEAFF
few,.,TRBV10-3,TRBJ1-1,TGTGCCATCAGTTCTGGGGACAACACTGAAGCTTTCTTT,CAISSGDNTEAFF
.,TRBD1,TRBV12-5,TRBJ2-1,TGTGCTAGTGGTTTGAACCAGGGGGCCTATGAGCAGTTCTTC,CASGLNQGAYEQFF
.,.,TRBV29-1,TRBJ2-3,TGCAGCGTTAGCCCCCAGGGTCAAACAGATACGCAGTATTTT,CSVSPQGQTDTQYF
.,.,TRBV19,TRBJ2-3,TGTGCCAGTAGTATCCCAGGGGGGGGAAAAGATACGCAGTATTTT,CASSIPGGGKDTQYF
.,TRBD1,TRBV7-2,TRBJ1-1,TGTGCCAGCAGCTTAGACAGGGGGCTTACTGAAGCTTTCTTT,CASSLDRGLTEAFF
.,.,TRBV5-4,TRBJ2-1,TGTGCCAGCAGCTTGGCCGGGTCCTACAATGAGCAGTTCTTC,CASSLAGSYNEQFF
.,.,TRBV7-2,TRBJ1-2,TGTGCCAGCAGCTCATCCCAGGGCGCTAGTGGCTACACCTTC,CASSSSQGASGYTF
few,.,TRBV10-3,TRBJ1-1,TGTGCCATCAGTGAGTCGAGCTGGGAAAACCATGAAGCTTTCTTT,CAISESSWENHEAFF
.,.,TRBV5-1,TRBJ2-3,TGCGCCAGCAGCTTGGAAGGTACAGGACCTTTGGATACGCAGTATTTT,CASSLEGTGPLDTQYF
.,TRBD2,TRBV5-1,TRBJ2-1,TGCGCCAGCAGCCCTAGCGGGAGACGTGAGCAGTTCTTC,CASSPSGRREQFF
.,TRBD2,TRBV5-1,TRBJ2-3,TGCGCCAGCAGCTTGGGACTAGCGGGGGGCCCAGGCACAGATACGCAGTATTTT,CASSLGLAGGPGTDTQYF
.,.,TRBV5-1,TRBJ2-5,TGCGCCAGCAGCTTTGAGGGGCTCCAAGAGACCCAGTACTTC,CASSFEGLQETQYF
once,TRBD1,TRBV6-5,TRBJ1-2,TGTGCCAGCAGTTTCCGCCCGGACAGGGGGCACGGCTACACCTTC,CASSFRPDRGHGYTF
.,TRBD1,TRBV2,TRBJ2-1,TGTGCCAGCAGGGGACAGGGGTTCAATGAGCAGTTCTTC,CASRGQGFNEQFF
.,.,TRBV5-4,TRBJ1-2,TGTGCCAGCAGCTTTACAGGGTATGACTATGGCTACACCTTC,CASSFTGYDYGYTF
.,.,TRBV6-5,TRBJ2-5,TGTGCCAGCAGACCCGGTGGGGGCCAAGAGACCCAGTACTTC,CASRPGGGQETQYF
.,.,TRBV4-2,TRBJ1-2,TGTGCCAGCAGCCAAGCCGGGTATGGCTACACCTTC,CASSQAGYGYTF
.,.,TRBV5-5,TRBJ1-5,TGTGCCAGCAGCTTCAAGGATGATCAGCCCCAGCATTTT,CASSFKDDQPQHF
.,.,TRBV6-5,TRBJ1-1,TGTGCCAGCAGTTACAGGGTAAAGACTGAAGCTTTCTTT,CASSYRVKTEAFF
once,.,TRBV19,TRBJ1-2,TGTGCCAGTAGTATACAGACCGGGGTCTATGGCTACACCTTC,CASSIQTGVYGYTF
.,.,TRBV20-1,TRBJ2-7,TGCAGTGCTAGCGGAACCTACGAGCAGTACTTC,CSASGTYEQYF
.,.,TRBV19,TRBJ2-5,TGTGCCAGTAGTATAGACCTACGGGACGGAGGGGAGACCCAGTACTTC,CASSIDLRDGGETQYF
.,TRBD2,TRBV2,TRBJ2-5,TGTGCCAGCAGGAGCGGGAGGAACCAAGAGACCCAGTACTTC,CASRSGRNQETQYF
.,TRBD1,TRBV2,TRBJ2-3,TGTGCCAGCAGCGTTGGACAGGGGGCTGCAGATACGCAGTATTTT,CASSVGQGAADTQYF
.,.,TRBV7-2,TRBJ1-2,TGTGCCAGCAGCCCCCCCGGGGGCTTAAGGGGCTACACCTTC,CASSPPGGLRGYTF
.,.,TRBV6-5,TRBJ1-2,TGTGCCAGCGGGAGGACAGTGAGCTACACCTTC,CASGRTVSYTF
.,TRBD1,TRBV5-1,TRBJ2-7,TGCGCCAGCAGCTCTTGGACAGGGGTCTCAAGGGAGCAGTACTTC,CASSSWTGVSREQYF
.,.,TRBV7-9,TRBJ2-5,TGTGCCAGCAGCCCTGTGATTCAAGAGACCCAGTACTTC,CASSPVIQETQYF
.,.,TRBV6-5,TRBJ1-1,TGTGCCAGCAGCCCCACTAGGAACACTGAAGCTTTCTTT,CASSPTRNTEAFF
.,TRBD1,TRBV15,TRBJ1-4,TGTGCCACCAGCAGAGATTGGGGACAGGGATCGCCTAATGAAAAACTGTTTTTT,CATSRDWGQGSPNEKLFF
.,.,TRBV29-1,TRBJ2-3,TGCAGCGTCCAAAAGGGAGCGGGCACAGATACGCAGTATTTT,CSVQKGAGTDTQYF
.,.,TRBV30,TRBJ1-5,TGTGCCTGGTCGGAGGGAAGTAATCAGCCCCAGCATTTT,CAWSEGSNQPQHF
few,.,TRBV5-6,TRBJ1-3,TGTGCCAGCAATAAGGGTAACTCTGGAAACACCATATATTTT,CASNKGNSGNTIYF
.,TRBD2,TRBV25-1,TRBJ2-1,TGTGCCAGCAGTGACCCCATAGCGGGGGGGTTGAATGAGCAGTTCTTC,CASSDPIAGGLNEQFF
once,.,TRBV6-6,TRBJ2-7,TGTGCCAGCAGTTACTCAGAGGATTCGGACGAGCAGTACTTC,CASSYSEDSDEQYF
few,.,TRBV29-1,TRBJ1-1,TGCAGCGGTGGACAGAATACTGAAGCTTTCTTT,CSGGQNTEAFF